These T cell receptor beta chains were read from a single sample in a study of T cell responses to AZD1222 COVID-19 vaccine. Only in-frame clones appear in the TCRdb table, and some are missing; sequencing was by immunoSEQ multiplex PCR. The sample has fewer than 150,000 clones; about 93% are singletons. The source was peripheral blood, collected 28 days after the second AZD1222 dose. The receptor source for this set is an adult who received the AZD1222 COVID-19 vaccine. Each CDR3 is given with its conserved first and last residue. Fields, in order: D gene, V gene, J gene, clone size, CDR3 protein, CDR3 DNA. A D gene is named only where the DNA matches it firmly. Not every row has a clone size; where given, it reads once, few, many or a size class.

>-|TRBV6-2/TRBV6-3|TRBJ2-1|-
CASSYGTPKYSEQFF
TGTGCCAGCAGTTATGGGACTCCTAAGTATAGTGAGCAGTTCTTC
>-|TRBV21-1|TRBJ1-3|-
CASSKGATGPRLSGNTIYF
TGTGCCAGCAGCAAAGGGGCAACGGGTCCCCGGCTCTCTGGAAACACCATATATTTT
>TRBD2|TRBV5-1|TRBJ2-3|-
CASSLDGGGPNTQYF
TGCGCCAGCAGCTTGGATGGCGGGGGGCCTAATACGCAGTATTTT
>-|TRBV25-1|TRBJ2-7|-
CASSVVGSEQYF
TGTGCCAGCAGTGTAGTGGGGTCCGAGCAGTACTTC
>-|TRBV23-1|TRBJ2-7|-
CASSATQQYF
TGCGCCAGCAGTGCTACTCAGCAGTACTTC
>TRBD2|TRBV3-1/TRBV3-2|TRBJ2-4|-
CASSQYSGGAKNIQYF
TGTGCCAGCAGCCAATACAGCGGGGGGGCCAAAAACATTCAGTACTTC
>-|TRBV10-1|TRBJ1-2|few
CASSDFRDYGYTF
TGCGCCAGCAGTGATTTCCGGGACTATGGCTACACCTTC
>-|TRBV19|TRBJ1-2|-
CASTFGRLPPPYGYTF
TGTGCCAGTACTTTCGGGAGGCTCCCACCCCCTTATGGCTACACCTTC
>TRBD1|TRBV2|TRBJ2-2|-
CAIKGTGFTGELFF
TGTGCCATCAAGGGGACAGGTTTTACCGGGGAGCTGTTTTTT
>-|TRBV5-1|TRBJ1-1|-
CASSPGVSNTEAFF
TGCGCCAGCAGCCCGGGGGTATCCAACACTGAAGCTTTCTTT
>-|TRBV7-9|TRBJ2-3|-
CASSSSGASTDTQYF
TGTGCCAGCAGCTCTTCCGGGGCGAGCACAGATACGCAGTATTTT
>-|TRBV7-2|TRBJ1-1|-
CASSLVGGTTEAFF
TGTGCCAGCAGCTTAGTTGGGGGTACCACTGAAGCTTTCTTT